The sequence of this T cell receptor (beta chain) was determined in a study of T cells in Graves' hyperthyroidism and ophthalmopathy. Regions amplified from RNA transcripts were the TCR beta CDR3 regions. When the TCR CDR3 underwent first-round RT-PCR, the HTBI primer set was used. TCRdb itself ran the multiplex PCR reads through MiXCR, one entry per CDR3 protein. Among fewer than 350,000 distinct CDR3 sequences listed, about a sixth were seen once. Diagnoses used clinical symptoms, serum thyroxine and TRAb, thyroid ultrasound and orbital computed tomography. Looked up from germline, CDR1 is MNHEY and CDR2 is SMNVEV (reference sequence). The V end lost 6 bases, the J end lost 6 bases, and 15 bases lay between the germline ends. The CDR3 consists of 13 residues. This clonotype was detected ten times or more.

The sequence came from a woman in her forties with Graves' ophthalmopathy. Sequencing input: blood. The gene calls are TRBV27 and TRBJ2-7, with a weak D call TRBD1 (6 bases). The CDR3 nucleotides are TGTGCCAGCAGATTGGACAGATTTACCGAGCAGTACTTC. Its translation is CASRLDRFTEQYF.